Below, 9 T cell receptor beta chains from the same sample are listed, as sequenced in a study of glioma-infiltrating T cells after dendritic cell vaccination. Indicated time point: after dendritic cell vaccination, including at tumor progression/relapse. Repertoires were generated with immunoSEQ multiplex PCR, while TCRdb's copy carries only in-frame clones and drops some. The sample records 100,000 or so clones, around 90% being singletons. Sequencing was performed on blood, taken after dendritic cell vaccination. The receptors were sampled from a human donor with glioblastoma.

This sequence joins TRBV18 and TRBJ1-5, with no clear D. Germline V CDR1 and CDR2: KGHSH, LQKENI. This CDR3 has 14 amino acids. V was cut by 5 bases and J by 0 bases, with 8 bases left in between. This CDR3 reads CASSYQDSNQPQHF. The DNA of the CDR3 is TGTGCCAGCTCATATCAGGATAGCAATCAGCCCCAGCATTTT.

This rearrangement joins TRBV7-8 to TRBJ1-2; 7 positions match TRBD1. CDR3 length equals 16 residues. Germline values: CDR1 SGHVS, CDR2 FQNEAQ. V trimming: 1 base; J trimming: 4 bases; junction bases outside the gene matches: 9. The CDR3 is CASSLVLTTGPYGYTF. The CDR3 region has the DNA TGTGCCAGCAGCTTAGTTCTAACGACAGGGCCCTATGGCTACACCTTC.

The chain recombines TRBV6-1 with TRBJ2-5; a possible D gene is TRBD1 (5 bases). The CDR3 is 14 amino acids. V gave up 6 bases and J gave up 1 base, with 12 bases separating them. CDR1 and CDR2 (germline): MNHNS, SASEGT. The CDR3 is CASRSRGLQETQYF. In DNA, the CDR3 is TGTGCCAGCAGGTCTAGGGGCCTCCAAGAGACCCAGTACTTC.

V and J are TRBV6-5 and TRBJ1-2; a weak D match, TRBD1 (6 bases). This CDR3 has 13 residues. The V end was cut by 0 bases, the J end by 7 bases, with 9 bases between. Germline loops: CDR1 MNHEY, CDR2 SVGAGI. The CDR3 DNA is TGTGCCAGCAGTTACTCGTGGGACACTGGCTACACCTTC. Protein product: CASSYSWDTGYTF.

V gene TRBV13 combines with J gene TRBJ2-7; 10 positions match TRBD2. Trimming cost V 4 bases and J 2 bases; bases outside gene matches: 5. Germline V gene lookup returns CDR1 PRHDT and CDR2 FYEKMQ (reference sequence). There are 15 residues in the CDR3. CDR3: CASSSLSGRPYEQYF. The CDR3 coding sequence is TGTGCCAGCAGCTCCCTTAGCGGGAGGCCCTACGAGCAGTACTTC.

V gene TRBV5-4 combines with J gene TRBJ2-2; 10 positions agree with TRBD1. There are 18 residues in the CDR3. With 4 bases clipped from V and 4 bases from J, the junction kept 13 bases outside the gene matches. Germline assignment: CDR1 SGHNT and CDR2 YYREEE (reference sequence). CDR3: CASSPDMGQGMRTGELFF. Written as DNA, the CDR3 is TGTGCCAGCAGCCCAGATATGGGACAGGGGATGCGCACCGGGGAGCTGTTTTTT.

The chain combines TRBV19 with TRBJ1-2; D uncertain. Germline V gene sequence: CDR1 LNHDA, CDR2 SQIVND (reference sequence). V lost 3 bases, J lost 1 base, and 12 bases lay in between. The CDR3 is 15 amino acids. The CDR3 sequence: CASSITGSNNYGYTF. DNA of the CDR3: TGTGCCAGTAGTATTACGGGATCCAATAACTATGGCTACACCTTC.

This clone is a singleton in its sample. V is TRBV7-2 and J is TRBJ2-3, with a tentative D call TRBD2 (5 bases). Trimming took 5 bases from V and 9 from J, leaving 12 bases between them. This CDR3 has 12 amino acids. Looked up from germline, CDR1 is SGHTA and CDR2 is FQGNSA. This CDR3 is CASSPLPGTQYF. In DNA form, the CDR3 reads TGTGCCAGCAGCCCCCTCCCGGGGACGCAGTATTTT. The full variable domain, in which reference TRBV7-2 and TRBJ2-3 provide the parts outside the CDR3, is GAGVSQSPSNKVTEKGKDVELRCDPISGHTALYWYRQSLGQGLEFLIYFQGNSAPDKSGLPSDRFSAERTGGSVSTLTIQRTQQEDSAVYLCASSPLPGTQYFGPGTRLTVL.

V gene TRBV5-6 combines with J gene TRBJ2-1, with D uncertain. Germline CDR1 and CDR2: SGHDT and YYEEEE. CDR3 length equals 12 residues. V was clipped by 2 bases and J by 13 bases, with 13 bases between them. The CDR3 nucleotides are TGTGCCAGCAGCTTAGCCCCCCAGGAACAGTTCTTC. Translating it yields CASSLAPQEQFF. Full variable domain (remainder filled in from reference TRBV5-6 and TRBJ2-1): DAGVTQSPTHLIKTRGQQVTLRCSPKSGHDTVSWYQQALGQGPQFIFQYYEEEERQRGNFPDRFSGHQFPNYSSELNVNALLLGDSALYLCASSLAPQEQFFGPGTRLTVL.